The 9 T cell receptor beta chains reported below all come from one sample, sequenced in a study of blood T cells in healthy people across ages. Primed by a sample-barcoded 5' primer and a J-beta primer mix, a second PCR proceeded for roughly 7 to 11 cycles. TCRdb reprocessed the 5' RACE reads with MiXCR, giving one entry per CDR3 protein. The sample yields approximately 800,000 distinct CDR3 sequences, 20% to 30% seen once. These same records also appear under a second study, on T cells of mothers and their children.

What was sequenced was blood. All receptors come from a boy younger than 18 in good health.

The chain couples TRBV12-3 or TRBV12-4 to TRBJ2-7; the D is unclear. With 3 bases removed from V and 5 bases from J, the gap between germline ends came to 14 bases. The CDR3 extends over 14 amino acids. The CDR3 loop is CASSLPLVRNEQYF. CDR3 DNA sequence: TGTGCCAGCAGTTTGCCCCTCGTTCGGAACGAGCAGTACTTC.

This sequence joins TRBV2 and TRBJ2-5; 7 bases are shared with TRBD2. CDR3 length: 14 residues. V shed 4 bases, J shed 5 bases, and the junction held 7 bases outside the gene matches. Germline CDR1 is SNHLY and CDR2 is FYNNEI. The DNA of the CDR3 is TGTGCCAGCAGTGTGACTAGCTTGCGGGAGACCCAGTACTTC. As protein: CASSVTSLRETQYF.

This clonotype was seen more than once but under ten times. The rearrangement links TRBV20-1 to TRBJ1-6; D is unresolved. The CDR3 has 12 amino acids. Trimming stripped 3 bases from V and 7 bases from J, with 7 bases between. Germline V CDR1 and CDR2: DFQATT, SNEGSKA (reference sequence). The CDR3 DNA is TGCAGTGCTAGCAGCCTGAATTCACCCCTCCACTTT. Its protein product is CSASSLNSPLHF.

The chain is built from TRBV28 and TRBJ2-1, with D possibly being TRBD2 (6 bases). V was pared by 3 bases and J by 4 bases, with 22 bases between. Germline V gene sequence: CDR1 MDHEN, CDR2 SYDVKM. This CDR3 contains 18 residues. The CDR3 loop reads CASSFLLGGSYSYNEQFF. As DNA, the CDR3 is TGTGCCAGCAGTTTCTTGTTAGGAGGGAGTTATAGTTACAATGAGCAGTTCTTC.

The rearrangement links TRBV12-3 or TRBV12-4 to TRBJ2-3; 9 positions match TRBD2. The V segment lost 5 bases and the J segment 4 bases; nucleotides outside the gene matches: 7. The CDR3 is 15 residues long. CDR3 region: CASSPRGGAPDTQYF. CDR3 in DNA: TGTGCCAGCAGTCCACGCGGGGGGGCCCCAGATACGCAGTATTTT.

As DNA, the CDR3 is TGTGCCTGGACCACCGGGACAGGGTTGGAGAAACTGTTTTTT. Amino acids: CAWTTGTGLEKLFF. The genes are TRBV30 and TRBJ1-4; 9 positions match TRBD1. J lost 11 bases, V lost 4 bases, and 11 bases had no gene match. CDR3 length: 14 amino acids. CDR1 and CDR2 (germline): GTSNPN, SVGIG (reference sequence).

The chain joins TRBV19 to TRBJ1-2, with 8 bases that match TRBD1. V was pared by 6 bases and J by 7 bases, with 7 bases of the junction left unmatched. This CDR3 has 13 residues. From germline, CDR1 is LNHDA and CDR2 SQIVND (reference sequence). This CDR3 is CASSPQGDGGYTF. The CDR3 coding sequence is TGTGCCAGTAGCCCACAGGGGGATGGTGGCTACACCTTC. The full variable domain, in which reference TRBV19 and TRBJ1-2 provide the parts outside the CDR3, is DGGITQSPKYLFRKEGQNVTLSCEQNLNHDAMYWYRQDPGQGLRLIYYSQIVNDFQKGDIAEGYSVSREKKESFPLTVTSAQKNPTAFYLCASSPQGDGGYTFGSGTRLTVV.

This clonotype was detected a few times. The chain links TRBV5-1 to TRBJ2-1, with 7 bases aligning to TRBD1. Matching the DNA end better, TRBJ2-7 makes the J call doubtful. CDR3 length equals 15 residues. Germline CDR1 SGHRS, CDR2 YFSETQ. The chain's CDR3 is CASSPRQGLIREQYF. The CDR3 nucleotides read TGCGCCAGCAGCCCGCGACAGGGTTTGATTCGCGAGCAGTACTTC.

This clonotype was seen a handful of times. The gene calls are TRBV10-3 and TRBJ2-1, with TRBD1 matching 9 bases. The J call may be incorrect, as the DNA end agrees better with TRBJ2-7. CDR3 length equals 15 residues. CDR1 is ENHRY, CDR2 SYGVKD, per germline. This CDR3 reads CAISTTGTGRYEQYF. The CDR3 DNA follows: TGTGCCATCAGTACTACCGGGACAGGGAGATACGAGCAGTACTTC.